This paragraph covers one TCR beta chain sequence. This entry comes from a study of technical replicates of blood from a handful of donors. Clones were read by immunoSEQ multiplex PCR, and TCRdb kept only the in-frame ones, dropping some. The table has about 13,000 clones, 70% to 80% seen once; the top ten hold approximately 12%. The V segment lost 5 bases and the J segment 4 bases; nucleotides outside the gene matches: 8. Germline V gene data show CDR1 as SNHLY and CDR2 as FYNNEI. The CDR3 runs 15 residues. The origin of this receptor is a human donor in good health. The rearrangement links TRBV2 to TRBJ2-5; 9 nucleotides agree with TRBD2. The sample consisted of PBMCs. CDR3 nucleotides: TGTGCCAGCAGTTGGGGGCGGGAGGGCGGAGAGACCCAGTACTTC. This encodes CASSWGREGGETQYF.